This T cell receptor beta chain came from a study of control samples from healthy donors and cancer patients. Generated by immunoSEQ multiplex PCR, the TCRdb table keeps only in-frame clones and is missing some. The sample lists tens of thousands of clones, about 95% occurring once. The CDR3 has 13 amino acids. Between the trimmed V and J ends, which lost 7 bases and 0 bases, there was a span of 7 bases. Germline lookup yields CDR1 SGHNT and CDR2 YYREEE (reference sequence). V gene TRBV5-4 combines with J gene TRBJ2-2; D is uncertain. Sample: blood. This TCR was sampled from a man younger than 45 in good health. CDR3: CASAQTNTGELFF. The CDR3 DNA is TGTGCCAGCGCCCAGACGAACACCGGGGAGCTGTTTTTT.